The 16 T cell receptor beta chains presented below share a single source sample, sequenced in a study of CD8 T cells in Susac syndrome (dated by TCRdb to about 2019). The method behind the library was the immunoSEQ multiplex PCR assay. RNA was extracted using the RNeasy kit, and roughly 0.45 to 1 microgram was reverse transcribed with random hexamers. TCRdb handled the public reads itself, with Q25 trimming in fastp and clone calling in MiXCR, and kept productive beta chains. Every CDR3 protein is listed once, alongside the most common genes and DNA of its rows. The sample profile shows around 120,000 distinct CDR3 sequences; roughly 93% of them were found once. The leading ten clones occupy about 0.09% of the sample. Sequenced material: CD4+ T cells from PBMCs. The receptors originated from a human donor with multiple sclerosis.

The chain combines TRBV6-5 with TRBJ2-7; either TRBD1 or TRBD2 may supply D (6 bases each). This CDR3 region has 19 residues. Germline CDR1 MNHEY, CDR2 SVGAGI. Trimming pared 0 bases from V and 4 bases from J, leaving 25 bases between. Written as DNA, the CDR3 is TGTGCCAGCAGTTACTCCCAACACAAAGAGACAGGTCGGGGGTACGAGCAGTACTTC. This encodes CASSYSQHKETGRGYEQYF.

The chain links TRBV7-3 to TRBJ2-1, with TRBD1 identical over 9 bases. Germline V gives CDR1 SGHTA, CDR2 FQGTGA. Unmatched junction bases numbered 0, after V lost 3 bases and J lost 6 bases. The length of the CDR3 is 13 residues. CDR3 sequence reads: CASSLTGGNEQFF. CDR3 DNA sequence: TGTGCCAGCAGCTTGACAGGGGGCAATGAGCAGTTCTTC.

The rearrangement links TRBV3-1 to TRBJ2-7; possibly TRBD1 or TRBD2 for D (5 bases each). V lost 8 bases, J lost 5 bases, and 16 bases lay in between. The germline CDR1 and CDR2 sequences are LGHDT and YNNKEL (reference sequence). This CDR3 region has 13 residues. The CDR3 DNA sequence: TGTGCCAGCTCGAGGGGCCACGGGAACGAGCAGTACTTC. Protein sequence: CASSRGHGNEQYF.

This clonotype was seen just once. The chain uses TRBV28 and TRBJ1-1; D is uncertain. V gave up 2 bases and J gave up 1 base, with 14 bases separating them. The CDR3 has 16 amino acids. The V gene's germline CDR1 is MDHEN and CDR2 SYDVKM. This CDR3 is CASSLRAMRANTEAFF. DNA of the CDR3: TGTGCCAGCAGTTTAAGAGCCATGAGGGCGAACACTGAAGCTTTCTTT.

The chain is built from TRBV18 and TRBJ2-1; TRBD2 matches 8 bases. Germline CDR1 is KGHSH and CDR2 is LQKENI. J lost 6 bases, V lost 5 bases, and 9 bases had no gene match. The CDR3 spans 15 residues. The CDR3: CASSTGTRGVNEQFF. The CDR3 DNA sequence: TGTGCCAGCTCAACCGGGACTAGAGGTGTCAATGAGCAGTTCTTC.

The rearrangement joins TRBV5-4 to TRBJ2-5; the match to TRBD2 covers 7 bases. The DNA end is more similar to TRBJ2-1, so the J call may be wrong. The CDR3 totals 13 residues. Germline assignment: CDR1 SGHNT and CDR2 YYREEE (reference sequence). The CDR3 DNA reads TGTGCCAGCAGCTTGGAACTAGCGAGGAACCAGTTCTTC. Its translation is CASSLELARNQFF.

DNA of the CDR3: TGCGCCAGCAGCTTGGCCCAGGCAGAAGAGACCCAGTACTTC. It yields the protein CASSLAQAEETQYF. The V and J genes are TRBV5-1 and TRBJ2-5; no firm D call. The CDR3 loop spans 14 amino acids. CDR1 is SGHRS and CDR2 is YFSETQ in the germline V gene. The germline V and J ends were trimmed by 0 bases and 3 bases, with 9 bases remaining between them. Variable domain in full (rest from reference TRBV5-1 and TRBJ2-5): KAGVTQTPRYLIKTRGQQVTLSCSPISGHRSVSWYQQTPGQGLQFLFEYFSETQRNKGNFPGRFSGRQFSNSRSEMNVSTLELGDSALYLCASSLAQAEETQYFGPGTRLLVL.

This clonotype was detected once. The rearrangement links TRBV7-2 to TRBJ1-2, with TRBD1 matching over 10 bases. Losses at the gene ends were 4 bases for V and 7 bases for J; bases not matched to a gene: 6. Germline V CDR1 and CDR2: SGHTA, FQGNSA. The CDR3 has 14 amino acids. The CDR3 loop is CASSSGTGVSGYTF. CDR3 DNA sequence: TGTGCCAGCAGCTCAGGGACAGGGGTCTCTGGCTACACCTTC.

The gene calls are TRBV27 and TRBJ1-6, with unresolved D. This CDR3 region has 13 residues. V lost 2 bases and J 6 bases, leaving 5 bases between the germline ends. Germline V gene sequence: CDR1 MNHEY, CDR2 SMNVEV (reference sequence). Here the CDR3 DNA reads TGTGCCAGCAGTTTAGGCAGTAATTCACCCCTCCACTTT. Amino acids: CASSLGSNSPLHF.

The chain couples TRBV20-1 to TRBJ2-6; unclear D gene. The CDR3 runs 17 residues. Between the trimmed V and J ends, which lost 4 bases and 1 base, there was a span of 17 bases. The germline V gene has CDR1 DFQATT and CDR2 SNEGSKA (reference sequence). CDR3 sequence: CSAIEPQTISGANVLTF. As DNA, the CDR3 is TGCAGTGCTATAGAACCCCAAACCATTTCTGGGGCCAACGTCCTGACTTTC.

CDR3 amino acids: CAWSRGGNEKLFF. The DNA for the CDR3 is TGTGCCTGGAGTAGAGGGGGAAATGAAAAACTGTTTTTT. The gene calls are TRBV30 and TRBJ1-4; D is possibly TRBD1 (6 bases). V lost 2 bases and J 5 bases, leaving 9 bases between the germline ends. The CDR3 extends over 13 amino acids. CDR1 and CDR2 from the germline V gene are GTSNPN and SVGIG (reference sequence).

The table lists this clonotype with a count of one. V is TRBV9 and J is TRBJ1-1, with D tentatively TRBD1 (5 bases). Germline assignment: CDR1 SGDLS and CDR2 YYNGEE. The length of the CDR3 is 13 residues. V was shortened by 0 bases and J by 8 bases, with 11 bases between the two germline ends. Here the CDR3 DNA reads TGTGCCAGCAGCGTAGATGGGGGGAGCGAAGCTTTCTTT. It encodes CASSVDGGSEAFF. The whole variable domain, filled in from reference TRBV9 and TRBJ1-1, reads DSGVTQTPKHLITATGQRVTLRCSPRSGDLSVYWYQQSLDQGLQFLIQYYNGEERAKGNILERFSAQQFPDLHSELNLSSLELGDSALYFCASSVDGGSEAFFGQGTRLTVV.

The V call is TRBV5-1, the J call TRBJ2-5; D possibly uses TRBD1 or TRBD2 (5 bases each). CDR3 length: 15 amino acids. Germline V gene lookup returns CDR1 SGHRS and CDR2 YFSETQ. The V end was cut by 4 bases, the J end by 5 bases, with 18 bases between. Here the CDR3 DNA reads TGCGCCAGCAGCACCACCGGGACCCGGTCGGAGACCCAGTACTTC. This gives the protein CASSTTGTRSETQYF.

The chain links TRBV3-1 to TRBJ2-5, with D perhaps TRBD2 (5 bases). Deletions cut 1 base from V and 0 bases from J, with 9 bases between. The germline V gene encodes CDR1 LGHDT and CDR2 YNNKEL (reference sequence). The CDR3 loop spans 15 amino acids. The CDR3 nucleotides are TGTGCCAGCAGCCAAGGTCGGGAATACCAAGAGACCCAGTACTTC. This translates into CASSQGREYQETQYF.

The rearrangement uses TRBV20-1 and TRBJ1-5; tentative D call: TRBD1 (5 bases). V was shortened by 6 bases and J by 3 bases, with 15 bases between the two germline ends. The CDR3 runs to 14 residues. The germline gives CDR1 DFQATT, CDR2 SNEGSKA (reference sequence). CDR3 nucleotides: TGCAGTGCAGACCCTAGGGACTACAATCAGCCCCAGCATTTT. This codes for CSADPRDYNQPQHF.

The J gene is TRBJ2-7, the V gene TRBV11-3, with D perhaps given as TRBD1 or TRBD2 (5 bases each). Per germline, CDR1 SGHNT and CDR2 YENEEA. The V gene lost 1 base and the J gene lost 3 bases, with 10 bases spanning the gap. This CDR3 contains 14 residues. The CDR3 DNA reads TGTGCCAGCAGCTTAGGAGGGGCTAACTACGAGCAGTACTTC. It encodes CASSLGGANYEQYF.